This entry concerns a single T cell receptor beta chain. What antigen it recognizes has not been identified. Base qualities were left out, and no much larger clone turns up one base away. Interpreted using the paper, the treatment or condition label stands for: in vitro stimulation with specific CMV peptide epitopes to enrich CMV-specific T cells. These data are taken from a study of T cell repertoires in cytomegalovirus infection (dated by TCRdb to the late 2010s). In terms of the full investigation: Alongside well-studied HLA-B-restricted epitopes, the peptide stimulations were aimed at recently identified HLA-C-restricted CMV epitopes, whose presentation resists viral immunomodulation. Donor HLA type was relevant to the analysis, as public TCR beta signatures indicated carriage of CMV infection together with the matching HLA type. Study-wide conclusions, independent of this receptor: Cumulative frequency of public TCR beta family members discriminated carriers of CMV infection plus the relevant HLA type in this cohort and an independent approximately 340-donor cohort. The ex vivo response was dominated by HLA-C-restricted CMV-specific TCR beta clonotypes, which also provided the single most frequent clonotype in two of eight donors.

In the germline V gene, CDR1 corresponds to MNHNS and CDR2 to SASEGT. Including cysteine and phenylalanine, the CDR3 has 15 amino acids. The retained sequence is limited to the CDR3, 45 bases, with the frame set at the first base. V and J lose 7 bases and 0 bases, and a span of 13 bases separates them. The run used an Illumina HiSeq 1500. Starting from the raw public reads, TCRdb applied fastp trimming at Q25, assembled clones with MiXCR and retained in-frame beta chains. Rows are combined by CDR3 protein, so each entry shows the most common genes and DNA. The sample has some 200,000 distinct CDR3 sequences on record, approximately 40% of them singletons. 59% of the sample belongs to the ten largest clones.

This sequence originates from a human donor in good health (CMV status not recorded). Some clones in this sample may be carry-over from other donors' samples. The source material was CD8+ T cells from cultured PBMCs, sampled from culture after CMV antigen stimulation. This chain joins TRBV6-1 to TRBJ2-1; the D gene remains uncertain. The CDR3 has the sequence CASKGRVASYNEQFF. The DNA sequence is given as TGTGCCAGCAAGGGCAGAGTGGCCTCCTACAATGAGCAGTTCTTC.